The clone carrying this T cell receptor (beta chain) showed up many times. Its antigen is unidentified. The CDR3 spans 13 residues. Per germline, CDR1 MDHEN and CDR2 SYDVKM. V lost 2 bases, J lost 4 bases, and 5 bases lay in between. The data belong to a study of regulatory T cells in long-lasting Graves disease. Time point described: newly diagnosed GD, antithyroid drugs for less than 3 months. PBMCs were the source of the RNA used for TCR sequencing. Findings and limits, study-wide: The TCR repertoire of persistent Graves' patients was less diverse than that of newly diagnosed ones. It was in persistent disease that TRBV28, TRBJ1-2 and TRBJ2-5 were favored.

Combining iRepertoire HTBI primers with Arm-PCR of CDR3 regions, the authors built TCR beta libraries. Each CDR3 protein gets one entry after TCRdb re-called the multiplex PCR reads with MiXCR. The sample has 550,000 or so distinct CDR3 sequences; around 12% are singletons. This sample also appeared in a second study, on T cells in Graves' hyperthyroidism and ophthalmopathy. That paper states: The diagnoses drew upon clinical symptoms, serum thyroxine and TRAb, thyroid ultrasound and orbital computed tomography. Ophthalmopathy was model-predicted a median about 7.1 months pre-onset.

The TCR comes from a woman younger than 45 with Graves disease. Here the sequenced sample was peripheral blood mononuclear cells (PBMCs), taken at new diagnosis, from a patient treated with antithyroid drugs. The rearrangement links TRBV28 to TRBJ1-4; no firm D call. Written as DNA, the CDR3 is TGTGCCAGCAGTTTAGTGCTTAATGAAAAACTGTTTTTT. Protein product: CASSLVLNEKLFF.